This T cell receptor beta chain was identified during a study of T cell responses to AZD1222 COVID-19 vaccine. V lost 5 bases to trimming and J lost 0 bases; unmatched junction nucleotides: 9. The CDR3 covers 16 residues. CDR1 is SGHTA and CDR2 is FQGNSA in the germline V gene. As to this clone: What it binds is unknown.

Study-level points and caveats: Across the whole spike, CD4 TCRs peaked at regions 160-218 and 743-854. Recipients of two AZD1222 doses showed rising Spike-specific TCR breadth and depth.

Profiling relied on immunoSEQ multiplex PCR, and the TCRdb table lists in-frame clones only, not all of them. Among about 110,000 clones listed, 70% to 90% were seen once. The specimen comprised peripheral blood, sampled on day 0 of AZD1222 vaccination. The genes are TRBV7-2 and TRBJ2-7, with 8 bases matching TRBD1. This clonotype was obtained from an adult in good health. CDR3 protein: CASSAPGQVSSYEQYF. The CDR3 region has the DNA TGTGCCAGCAGCGCCCCGGGACAGGTCAGCTCCTACGAGCAGTACTTC.